The present T cell receptor beta chain was sequenced within a study of blood T cell repertoires in COVID-19 (dated by TCRdb to 2018 to 2021). A note on the overall study: Collaborator samples came from the United States, Italy and Spain and covered acute and convalescent phases of COVID-19. The prospective study material was composed of cDNA or gDNA derived from T cells, B-cell-depleted T cells, or PBMCs. Deeply sampled blood TCRbeta repertoires from subjects exposed to, actively infected with, or recovered from COVID-19 were included in the dataset. A freely available public database, intended as a resource for researchers studying the immune response to SARS-CoV-2, is where the repertoires were released. The samples were drawn from the first 160 participants of the ongoing ImmuneRACE study and from 950 to 1,500 subjects provided by 6 global collaborators. Nearly every sample came with metadata listing a de-identified subject ID, COVID-19 status, age in years and sex. HLA class I and class II types, where available, came from metadata supplied by the sample provider rather than from assay-based typing. Overall study outcomes, separate from this receptor: The quantity of clinical and demographic metadata differed by source and by participant and was supplied without curation.

CDR1 is given as MNHEY and CDR2 as SMNVEV, both from the germline V gene (reference sequence). The CDR3 goes from the cysteine to the phenylalanine over 13 residues. Only the CDR3 part of the read is kept: 39 bases, read in frame from the first base. V was cut back by 4 bases and J by 6 bases, leaving a gap of 11 bases between them. The immunoSEQ Assay, a bias-controlled multiplex PCR, was used to amplify TCRbeta CDR3 regions from genomic DNA. The paper's processing steps were these. Within the assay, amplification of reference gene primers was used to estimate how many nucleated cells each sample contained. To quantify the absolute abundance of each unique TCRbeta CDR3 rearrangement, sequence reads were collapsed and filtered. For each sample, productive Simpson clonality was calculated as the square root of Simpson's diversity index over productive rearrangements. TCRdb re-hosts the immuneACCESS table, in-frame sequences only. Its copies lack some clones; in the studies checked, an unresolved V gene accounts for under half of them, and the cause for the rest is not known. V and J calls and clone size are as listed in that table; D and trimming were resolved from the DNA. This sample comprises 400,000 or so clones, approximately 90% of them detected only once. About 1.6% of the sample belongs to the ten largest clones.

Of note for this clone: There is no known antigen for this receptor. Per-base quality was not reported, and no clone a single base away is much larger than it.

At one collaborating source in Seattle, patients were enrolled during active infection and were followed longitudinally through the course of disease. Collaborating institutions collected whole blood in K2EDTA tubes following their own protocols. For TCRbeta analysis, collaborator samples were shipped as frozen whole blood, as isolated PBMCs, or as DNA extracted from either sample type. Material for sequencing was peripheral blood. The rearrangement combines TRBV27 with TRBJ2-3; no D gene can be assigned with confidence. This clonotype was obtained from a woman in her forties with COVID-19, enrolled during active disease. CDR3 loop: CASSYRGEDTQYF. The nucleotide sequence is TGTGCCAGCAGTTACCGCGGAGAGGATACGCAGTATTTT.